The present TCR beta chain was sequenced within a study of T cells in Graves' hyperthyroidism and ophthalmopathy. Study summary: Peripheral blood was taken when the disease was first diagnosed, before any treatment began.

CDR1 and CDR2 from the germline V gene are GTSNPN and SVGIG (reference sequence). The CDR3 is made up of 17 amino acids. Trimming removed 0 bases at V and 0 bases at J, with 17 bases between. Diagnostic assessment was based on clinical symptoms, serum thyroxine and TRAb, thyroid ultrasound and orbital computed tomography. TCR beta CDR3 sequences were amplified from RNA transcripts. In the first-round RT-PCR of the TCR CDR3, the HTBI primer set was used. TCRdb passed the multiplex PCR reads through MiXCR, listing each CDR3 protein once. The data hold 330,000 or so distinct CDR3 sequences, with around a sixth observed a single time.

This clonotype was sampled from a middle-aged woman with Graves' ophthalmopathy. V usage is TRBV30 and J usage is TRBJ1-1, with D possibly TRBD1 on 6 matching bases. Sequenced material: blood. This CDR3 reads CAWSVLRTAPMNTEAFF. The CDR3 DNA follows: TGTGCCTGGAGTGTACTCCGGACAGCCCCAATGAACACTGAAGCTTTCTTT.